One T cell receptor (beta chain) is described in this entry. Which antigen it targets is not known. No much larger clone exists at a distance of one base, and base qualities are not known. The germline V end is reduced by 4 bases and the J end by 2 bases; junction bases left unmatched: 11. According to the germline V gene (reference sequence), CDR1 reads DFQATT and CDR2 reads SNEGSKA. The CDR3, from cysteine to phenylalanine, totals 16 residues. CDR3 DNA only is kept here, 48 bases in frame from base 1. The roughly 39 donors, aged about 6 to 90 years, were systemically healthy Caucasian individuals from Russia. Each donor gave about 9.2 milliliters of peripheral blood, drawn into EDTA-treated Vacutainer tubes. PBMCs were isolated by Ficoll-Paque density-gradient centrifugation, with at least 6 million obtained per sample. Trizol reagent was used to extract total RNA from the PBMCs, yielding at least 5.5 micrograms per sample. For every donor, an aliquot of PBMCs went through flow cytometry to measure the percentages of naive CD45RAhigh/CD27high T cells.

Library preparation used 5' RACE. Reads for this sample came from an Illumina HiSeq 2500. The second PCR ran for about 6 to 11 cycles and used a J-beta primer mix along with a sample-barcoded 5' primer. Each TCR beta cDNA molecule received a unique molecular identifier from a template-switch 5' adaptor carrying 12 random nucleotides. Each sample yielded at least 3 million CDR3-containing paired-end reads. First-strand cDNA synthesis was performed from all RNA using the Mint cDNA synthesis kit, with priming by a TRBC-specific oligonucleotide. Following uracil-DNA glycosylase treatment, a first 18-cycle PCR with universal primers M1SS and BC2_uni_R was performed on all cDNA. Concerning the study's data processing: Normalization of each sample was performed by random selection of 1 million high-quality reads, each carrying a distinct molecular identifier. Instead of being binned into consensus sequences, reads with shared molecular identifiers were discarded. MiTCR, with a Q25 quality threshold and the strictest error-elimination algorithm, was used for CDR3 identification, clonotype clustering and error correction. A nonparametric unseen species model using Euler transformation provided a lower-bound estimate of total TCR beta diversity. Starting from the raw public reads, TCRdb applied fastp trimming at Q25, assembled clones with MiXCR and retained in-frame beta chains. Each record represents a unique CDR3 protein, reported with the most common genes and DNA among its rows. The V and J calls follow TCRdb's processing rather than the paper's. The table for this sample lists about a million distinct CDR3 sequences; approximately 49% of them were counted only once. The leading ten clones occupy about an eighth of the sample.

The entry originates in a study of blood T cells in healthy people across ages (dated by TCRdb to the mid-2010s). In terms of the full investigation: In model experiments, template switching captured about one uniquely barcoded TCR beta cDNA molecule for every two T cells. To track age-related changes in TCR beta repertoire diversity, the study relied on deep sequencing normalized with unique cDNA molecular identifiers. Donors were grouped into four age groups: young (average about 15 years), middle-aged (about 40), aged (around 62) and long-lived (approximately 81). To avoid experimental bias, donors of different ages were distributed randomly across sequencing lanes. Two additional independent replicas of 1 million unique cDNA reads from the same blood draw were analyzed for two donors (one aged 18 to 30 and one aged 80 or older). The full study reports these points: Observed TCR beta diversity per million T cells fell roughly linearly with age, and a significant reduction was already apparent by age around 39. The long-lived group showed more naive CD4+ T cells, fewer expanded clones and increased TCR diversity than the aged group, suggesting age selection. Observed TCR beta diversity correlated strongly with the percentage of naive T cells measured by flow cytometry. Estimates of total diversity based on one million sequenced T cells were regarded as lower bounds and as underestimates. Since profiling was done on bulk unsorted PBMCs, naive and antigen-experienced compartments could not be conclusively compared. Because donor CMV infection status was unknown, age-related changes in expanded clonotypes were potentially confounded.

The V and J genes are TRBV20-1 and TRBJ1-2, with 9 middle bases fitting TRBD1. The sequence was obtained from a man aged 30 to 45 in good health. Sequenced material: blood. The nucleotide sequence reads TGCAGTGCTAAACGACCGGGACAGGGAATGAACTATGGCTACACCTTC. It translates as CSAKRPGQGMNYGYTF.